This T cell receptor beta chain was retrieved from a study of beta chain features in type 1 diabetes. Notes on the study in general: Among patients with Type 1 diabetes, TCRB CDR3s were moderately but significantly shorter in every one of the four CD4+ subsets.

There are a few counts of this clone. No antigen is known for it. The ends lost 4 bases at V and 2 bases at J; junction bases unmatched: 2. Germline V lookup: CDR1 SGDLS, CDR2 YYNGEE. This CDR3 is 15 amino acids long. Isolated RNA was reverse transcribed in full, so expressed TCRB transcripts were sequenced. TCRdb keeps only in-frame clones here, not all; method: immunoSEQ multiplex PCR. The table includes about 340,000 clones, roughly 9% detected once. A heparinised blood draw that averaged around 100 mL was obtained once from each donor. The chain has TRBV9 and TRBJ2-1, with 11 bases aligning to TRBD2. Sequencing was carried out using central memory CD4+ T cells from blood. The receptor's source is a man aged 25-40 years with type 1 diabetes. The CDR3 DNA follows: TGTGCCAGCAGCCGTAGCGGGGGGGCCTACAATGAGCAGTTCTTC. Translated: CASSRSGGAYNEQFF.